The rows below give T cell receptor beta chains drawn from one sample of a study of T cells after yellow fever vaccination. TCRdb re-called the 5' RACE reads with MiXCR, one entry per CDR3 protein. The sample contains 400,000 or so distinct CDR3 sequences, 6% to 8% of which appear only once. The material sequenced was PBMCs, taken 5 days after the yellow fever booster vaccination. The receptors derive from a man under 40 who received the YFV17D yellow fever vaccine. Both conserved end residues are part of each CDR3.

J	V	CDR3
TRBJ2-1	TRBV28	CASSFPSYDEQFF
TRBJ2-1	TRBV15	CATSRTGDTTNEQFF
TRBJ2-3	TRBV29-1	CSGDGADLTDTQYF
TRBJ2-7	TRBV6-5	CASSYSTVGGLGAYEQYF
TRBJ2-1	TRBV20-1	CSASVGQINNEQFF
TRBJ2-4	TRBV5-1	CASSLESGGNIQYF
TRBJ1-3	TRBV5-6	CASSPGTRGNTIYF
TRBJ1-4	TRBV11-2	CASSYRIRTVNEKLFF
TRBJ2-3	TRBV7-2	CASRVAASDTQYF
TRBJ1-5	TRBV7-2	CASREGREPQHF
TRBJ2-2	TRBV12-3/TRBV12-4	CASRTGVHTGELFF
TRBJ2-5	TRBV29-1	CSVATGAETQYF
TRBJ2-3	TRBV5-6	CASSSGSENTDTQYF
TRBJ2-5	TRBV6-5	CASSLWTSGQETQYF
TRBJ2-5	TRBV6-5	CASSYSQAGLETQYF
TRBJ1-5	TRBV6-2/TRBV6-3	CASSYSLGGHEGNQPQHF
TRBJ2-7	TRBV12-3/TRBV12-4	CASTLTGGSSGQYF
TRBJ1-5	TRBV29-1	CSVAEGGSQPQHF
TRBJ2-5	TRBV12-3/TRBV12-4	CASTEEGNIGETQYF
TRBJ2-1	TRBV7-8	CASSHSPTSGPRNEQFF
TRBJ1-3	TRBV12-3/TRBV12-4	CASSYDRVSGNTIYF
TRBJ2-3	TRBV5-1	CASSFEGSTDTQYF
TRBJ2-1	TRBV28	CASSSQGPGSYNEQFF
TRBJ2-2	TRBV10-3	CAISEAGGYTGELFF
TRBJ2-5	TRBV4-3	CTSSQVKAETQYF
TRBJ2-5	TRBV1	CTSSQAPSNQETQYF
TRBJ1-6	TRBV4-3	CASSQERELSPLHF
TRBJ2-3	TRBV5-5	CASSFILAGDTQYF
TRBJ2-3	TRBV7-9	CASSLGWAGDTDTQYF
TRBJ2-3	TRBV5-6	CASSRGTFSTDTQYF
TRBJ2-3	TRBV20-1	CSASSEGGRTQYF
TRBJ2-4	TRBV12-3/TRBV12-4	CASSYLGGGKNNQYF
TRBJ2-7	TRBV6-2/TRBV6-3	CASSVSYPASEQYF
TRBJ2-1	TRBV18	CASSPFLAYSSYNEQFF
TRBJ1-1	TRBV4-1	CASSRSPSTSNTEAFF
TRBJ2-5	TRBV11-2	CASSRSTGTAQNAQYF
TRBJ2-2	TRBV9	CASSPTWRLDTGELFF
TRBJ2-7	TRBV7-2	CASSLEVYLYEQYF
TRBJ2-2	TRBV12-3/TRBV12-4	CASSSGSQRPGELFF
TRBJ1-5	TRBV3-1	CASSLGLTGNQPQHF
TRBJ2-5	TRBV7-9	CASSLGGGSKGETQYF
TRBJ2-5	TRBV6-5	CASSYSRVEQETQYF
TRBJ2-4	TRBV20-1	CSAHQEYLAKNIQYF
TRBJ2-7	TRBV18	CASSPGSGAYEQYF
TRBJ2-3	TRBV9	CASSVVGLQTDTQYF
TRBJ1-1	TRBV19	CASSIEGRHHSLNTEAFF
TRBJ2-7	TRBV12-3/TRBV12-4	CASSQRESRDEQYF
TRBJ2-1	TRBV7-2	CASSFDRGAYNEQFF
TRBJ2-1	TRBV15	CATSSRKAGVAHEQFF
TRBJ2-2	TRBV19	CASSISGLNTGELFF
TRBJ2-7	TRBV15	CATSRSMGGRSSYEQYF
TRBJ2-5	TRBV18	CASSRNGETQYF
TRBJ1-4	TRBV18	CASSRVPSGSTNEKLFF
TRBJ2-3	TRBV7-9	CASSLVGAHTDTQYF